The present T cell receptor (beta chain) was sequenced within a study of blood T cells in healthy people across ages. General study points: Researchers deemed the diversity estimates from one million T cells underestimates.

A sample-barcoded 5' primer and a J-beta primer mix were used in a second PCR of roughly 6 to 11 cycles. TCRdb recomputed calls from the 5' RACE reads with MiXCR, one row per CDR3 protein. The table lists approximately 320,000 distinct CDR3 sequences, roughly 29% of them singletons. The CDR3 contains 16 residues. Germline V gene lookup returns CDR1 SGHDN and CDR2 FVKESK. This clonotype was seen a handful of times. Antigen unknown. Its ends do not fully match the called genes, so a read error is possible. The chain combines TRBV14 with TRBJ1-1, with TRBD1 matching 8 bases. Sequences were obtained from blood. The clonotype comes from a woman between 65 and 79 years old in good health. The CDR3 coding sequence is TGTGCCAGCAGCCGACAGGGGCTCGGTCTAGGGGCTGAAGCTTCCTTT. Its protein product is CASSRQGLGLGAEASF.